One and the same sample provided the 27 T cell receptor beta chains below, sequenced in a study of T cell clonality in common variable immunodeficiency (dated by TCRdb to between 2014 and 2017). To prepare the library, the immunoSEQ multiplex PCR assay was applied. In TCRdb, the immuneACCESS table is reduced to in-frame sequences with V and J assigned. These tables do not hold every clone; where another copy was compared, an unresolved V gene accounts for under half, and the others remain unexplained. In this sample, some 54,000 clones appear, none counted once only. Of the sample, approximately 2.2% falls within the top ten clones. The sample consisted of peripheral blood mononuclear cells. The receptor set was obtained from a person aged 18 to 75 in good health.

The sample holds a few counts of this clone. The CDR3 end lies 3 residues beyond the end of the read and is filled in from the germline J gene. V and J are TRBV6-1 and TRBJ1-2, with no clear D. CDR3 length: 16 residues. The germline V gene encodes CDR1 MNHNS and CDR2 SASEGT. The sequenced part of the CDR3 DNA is TGTGCCAGCAGTGAATATGTAGCGGGGTCCACCTACGAC. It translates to CASSEYVAGSTYD. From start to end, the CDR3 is CASSEYVAGSTYDYTF.

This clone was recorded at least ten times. Incomplete CDR3 DNA: TGCAGTGCTAGAGATCCTGCTAGCGGAATGCACAATGAG. Translation: CSARDPASGMHNE. The full CDR3 is CSARDPASGMHNEQFF. The chain joins TRBV20-1 to TRBJ2-1; 7 bases align to TRBD2. The CDR3 end falls 3 residues outside the read, so it is completed with the germline J gene. V shed 0 bases, J shed 5 bases, and the junction held 10 bases outside the gene matches. This CDR3 contains 16 residues. In germline, CDR1 is DFQATT, CDR2 SNEGSKA (reference sequence).

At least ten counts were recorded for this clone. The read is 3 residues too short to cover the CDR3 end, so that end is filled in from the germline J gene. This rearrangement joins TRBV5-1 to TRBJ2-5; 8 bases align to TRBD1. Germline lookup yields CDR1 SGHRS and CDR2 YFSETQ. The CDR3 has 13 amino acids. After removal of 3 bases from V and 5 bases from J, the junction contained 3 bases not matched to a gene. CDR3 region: CASSSDREETQYF. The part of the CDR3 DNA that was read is TGCGCCAGCAGCTCGGACAGGGAGGAGACC.

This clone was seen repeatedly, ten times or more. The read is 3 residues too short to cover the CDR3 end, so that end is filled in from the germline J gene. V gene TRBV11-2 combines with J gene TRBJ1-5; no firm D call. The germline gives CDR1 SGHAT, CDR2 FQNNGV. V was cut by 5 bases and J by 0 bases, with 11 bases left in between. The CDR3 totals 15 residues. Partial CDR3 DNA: TGTGCCAGCAGCGCAGTCCCGGGTAGCAATCAGCCC. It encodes CASSAVPGSNQP. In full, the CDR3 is CASSAVPGSNQPQHF.

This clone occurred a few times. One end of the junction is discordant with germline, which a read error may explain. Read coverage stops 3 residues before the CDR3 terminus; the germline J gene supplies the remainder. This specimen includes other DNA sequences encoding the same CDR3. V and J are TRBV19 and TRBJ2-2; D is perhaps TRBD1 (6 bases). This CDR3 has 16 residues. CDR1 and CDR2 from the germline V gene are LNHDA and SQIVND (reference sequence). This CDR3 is CASSMLQGTNTGELFF. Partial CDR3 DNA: TGTGCTAGTAGTATGCTACAGGGAACTAATACCGGGGAG.

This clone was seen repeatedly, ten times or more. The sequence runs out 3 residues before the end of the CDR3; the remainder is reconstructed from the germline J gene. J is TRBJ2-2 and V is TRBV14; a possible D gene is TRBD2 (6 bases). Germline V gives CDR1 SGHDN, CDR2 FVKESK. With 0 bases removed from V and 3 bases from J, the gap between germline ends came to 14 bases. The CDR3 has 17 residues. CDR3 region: CASSQDSLTSYTGELFF. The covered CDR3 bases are TGTGCCAGCAGCCAAGATTCTTTGACTAGTTACACCGGGGAG.

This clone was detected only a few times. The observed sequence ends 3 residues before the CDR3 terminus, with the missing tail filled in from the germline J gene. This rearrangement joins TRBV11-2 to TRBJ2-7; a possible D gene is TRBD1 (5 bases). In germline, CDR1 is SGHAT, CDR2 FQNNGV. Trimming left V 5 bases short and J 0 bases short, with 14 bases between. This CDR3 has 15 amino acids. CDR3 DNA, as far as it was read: TGTGCCAGCAGCCCAGGACATCTTTCCTCCTACGAG. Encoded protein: CASSPGHLSSYE. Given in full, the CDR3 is CASSPGHLSSYEQYF.

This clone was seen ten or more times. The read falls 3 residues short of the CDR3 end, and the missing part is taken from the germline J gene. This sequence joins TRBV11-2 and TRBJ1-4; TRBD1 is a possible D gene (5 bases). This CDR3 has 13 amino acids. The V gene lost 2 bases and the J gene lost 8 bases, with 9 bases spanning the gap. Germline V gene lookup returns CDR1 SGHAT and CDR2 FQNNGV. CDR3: CASSLLGEEKLFF. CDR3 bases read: TGTGCCAGCAGCTTACTAGGGGAAGAAAAA.

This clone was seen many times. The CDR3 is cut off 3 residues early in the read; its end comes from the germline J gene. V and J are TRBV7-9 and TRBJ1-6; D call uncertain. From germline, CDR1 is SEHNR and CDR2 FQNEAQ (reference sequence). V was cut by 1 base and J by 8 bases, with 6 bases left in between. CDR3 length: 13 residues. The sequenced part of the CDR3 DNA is TGTGCCAGCAGCTTAGTATCGGATTCACCC. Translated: CASSLVSDSP. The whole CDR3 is CASSLVSDSPLHF.

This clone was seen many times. The CDR3 DNA, read in part, is TGTGCCAGCAAGTTAAGCGGGGGGACCTGGAATGAG. Protein sequence: CASKLSGGTWNE. The CDR3 as a whole reads CASKLSGGTWNEQFF. This chain uses TRBV2 with TRBJ2-1; 9 nucleotides match TRBD2. The read gets to within 3 residues of the CDR3 end, and the germline J gene fills in the rest. Germline V gives CDR1 SNHLY, CDR2 FYNNEI. The CDR3 spans 15 residues. With 7 bases clipped from V and 7 bases from J, the junction kept 11 bases outside the gene matches. Supplemented by reference TRBV2 and TRBJ2-1, the full variable domain reads EPEVTQTPSHQVTQMGQEVILRCVPISNHLYFYWYRQILGQKVEFLVSFYNNEISEKSEIFDDQFSVERPDGSNFTLKIRSTKLEDSAMYFCASKLSGGTWNEQFFGPGTRLTVL.

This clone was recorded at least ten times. Incomplete CDR3 DNA: TGTGCCAGTAGTATTCTCGGACTTACTAATTCACCC. This encodes CASSILGLTNSP. The whole CDR3 reads CASSILGLTNSPLHF. V is TRBV19 and J is TRBJ1-6; no clear D gene. Read data end 3 residues before the CDR3 end; the end is taken from the germline J gene. V was trimmed by 3 bases and J by 6 bases, leaving 12 bases between them. CDR3 length: 15 amino acids. CDR1 LNHDA and CDR2 SQIVND come from the germline V gene (reference sequence).

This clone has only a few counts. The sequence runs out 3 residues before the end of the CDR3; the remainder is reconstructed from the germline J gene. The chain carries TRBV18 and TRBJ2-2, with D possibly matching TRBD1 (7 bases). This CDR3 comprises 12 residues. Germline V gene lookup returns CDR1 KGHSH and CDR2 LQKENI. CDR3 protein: CASTEGANVLFF. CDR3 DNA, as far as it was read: TGTGCCAGCACGGAGGGGGCCAACGTG.

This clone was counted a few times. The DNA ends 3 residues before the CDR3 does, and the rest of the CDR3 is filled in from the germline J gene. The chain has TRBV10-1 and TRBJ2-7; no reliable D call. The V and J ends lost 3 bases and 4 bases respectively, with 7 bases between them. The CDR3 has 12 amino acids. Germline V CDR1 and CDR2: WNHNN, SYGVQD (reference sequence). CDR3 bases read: TGCGCCAGCAGTGACGGTATTTACGAG. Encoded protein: CASSDGIYE. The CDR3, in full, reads CASSDGIYEQYF.

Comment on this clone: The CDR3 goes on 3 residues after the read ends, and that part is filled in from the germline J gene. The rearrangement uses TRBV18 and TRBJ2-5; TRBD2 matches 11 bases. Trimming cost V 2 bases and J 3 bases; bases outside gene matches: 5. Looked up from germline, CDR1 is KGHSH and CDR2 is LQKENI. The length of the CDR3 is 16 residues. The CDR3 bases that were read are TGTGCCAGCTCACCAGGTTTACTAGCGGGGGAAGAGACC. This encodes CASSPGLLAGEET. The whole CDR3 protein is CASSPGLLAGEETQYF.

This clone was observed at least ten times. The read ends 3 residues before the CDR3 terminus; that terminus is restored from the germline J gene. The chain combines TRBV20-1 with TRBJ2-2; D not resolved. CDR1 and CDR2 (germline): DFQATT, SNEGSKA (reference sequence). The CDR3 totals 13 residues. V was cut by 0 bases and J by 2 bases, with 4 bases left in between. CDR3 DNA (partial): TGCAGTGCTAGAGAGACAAACACCGGGGAG. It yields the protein CSARETNTGE. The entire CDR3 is CSARETNTGELFF.

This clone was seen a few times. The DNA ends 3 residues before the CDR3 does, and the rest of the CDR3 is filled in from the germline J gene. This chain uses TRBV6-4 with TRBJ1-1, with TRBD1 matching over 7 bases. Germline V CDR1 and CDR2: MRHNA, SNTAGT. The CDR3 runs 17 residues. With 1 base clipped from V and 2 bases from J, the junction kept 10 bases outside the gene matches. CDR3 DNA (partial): TGTGCCAGCAGTGACTTAACTAACAGGGGACCAAACACTGAA. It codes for CASSDLTNRGPNTE. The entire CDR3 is CASSDLTNRGPNTEAFF.

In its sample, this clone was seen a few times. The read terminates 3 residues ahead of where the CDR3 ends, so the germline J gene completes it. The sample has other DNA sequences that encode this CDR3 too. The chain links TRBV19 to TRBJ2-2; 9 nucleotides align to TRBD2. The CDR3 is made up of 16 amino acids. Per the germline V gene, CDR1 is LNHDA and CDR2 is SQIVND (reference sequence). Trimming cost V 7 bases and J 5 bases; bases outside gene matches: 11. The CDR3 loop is CASKNLAGETTGELFF. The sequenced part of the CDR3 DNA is TGTGCCAGTAAAAACTTAGCGGGGGAGACTACCGGGGAG.

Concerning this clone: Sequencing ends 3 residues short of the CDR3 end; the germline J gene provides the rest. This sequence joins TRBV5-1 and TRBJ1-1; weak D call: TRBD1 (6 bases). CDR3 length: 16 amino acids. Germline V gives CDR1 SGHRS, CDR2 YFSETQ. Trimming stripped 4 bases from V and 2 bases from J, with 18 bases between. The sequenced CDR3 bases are TGCGCCAGCAGCCCAGGGGCAGGGAGGGAAAACACTGAA. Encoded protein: CASSPGAGRENTE. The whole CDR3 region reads CASSPGAGRENTEAFF.

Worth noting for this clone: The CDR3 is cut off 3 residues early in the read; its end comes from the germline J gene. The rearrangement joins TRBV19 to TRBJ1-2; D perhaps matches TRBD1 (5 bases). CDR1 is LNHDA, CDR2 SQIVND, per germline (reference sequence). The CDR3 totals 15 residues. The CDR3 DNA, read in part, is TGTGCCAGTAGTAAGGGGCGGTCGGAGACAGATACC. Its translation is CASSKGRSETDT. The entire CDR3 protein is CASSKGRSETDTYTF.

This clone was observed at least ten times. The CDR3 sequence: CASSPLAGGTPDEQYF. The CDR3 bases that were read are TGTGCCAGCAGTCCGCTAGCGGGAGGAACTCCCGACGAG. The gene calls are TRBV7-3 and TRBJ2-7; 11 bases agree with TRBD2. Read coverage stops 3 residues before the CDR3 terminus; the germline J gene supplies the remainder. In germline, CDR1 is SGHTA, CDR2 FQGTGA. With V trimmed by 6 bases and J by 5 bases, 12 bases remained unmatched. The CDR3 length is 16 residues.

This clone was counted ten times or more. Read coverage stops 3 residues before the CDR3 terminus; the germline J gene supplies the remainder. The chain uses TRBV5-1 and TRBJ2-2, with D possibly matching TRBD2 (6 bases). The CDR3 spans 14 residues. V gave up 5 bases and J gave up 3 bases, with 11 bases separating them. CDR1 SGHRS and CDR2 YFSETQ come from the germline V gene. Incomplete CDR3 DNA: TGCGCCAGCAGGGGGCCGGGGGACACCGGGGAG. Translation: CASRGPGDTGE. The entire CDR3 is CASRGPGDTGELFF.

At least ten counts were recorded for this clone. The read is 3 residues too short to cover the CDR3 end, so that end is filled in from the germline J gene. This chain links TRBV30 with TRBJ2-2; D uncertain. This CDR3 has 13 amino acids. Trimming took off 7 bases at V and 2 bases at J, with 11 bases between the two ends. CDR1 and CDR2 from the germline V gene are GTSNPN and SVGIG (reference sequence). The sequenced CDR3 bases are TGTGCCTCGACATCCCCTAACACCGGGGAG. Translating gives CASTSPNTGE. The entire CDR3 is CASTSPNTGELFF.

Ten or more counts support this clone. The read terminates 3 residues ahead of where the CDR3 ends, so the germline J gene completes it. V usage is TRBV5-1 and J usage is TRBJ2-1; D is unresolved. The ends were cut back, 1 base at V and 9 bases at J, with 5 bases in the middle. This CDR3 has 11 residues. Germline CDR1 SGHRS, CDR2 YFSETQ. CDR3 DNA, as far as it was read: TGCGCCAGCAGCTTGAATAGTGAG. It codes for CASSLNSE. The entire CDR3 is CASSLNSEQFF.

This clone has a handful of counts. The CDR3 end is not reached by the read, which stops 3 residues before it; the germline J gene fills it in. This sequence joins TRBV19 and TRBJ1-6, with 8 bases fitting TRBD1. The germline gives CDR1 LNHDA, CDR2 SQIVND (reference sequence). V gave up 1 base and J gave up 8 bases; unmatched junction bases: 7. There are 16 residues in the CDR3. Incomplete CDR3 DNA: TGTGCCAGTAGTATAGGCCCCGGGACAGGTGATTCACCC. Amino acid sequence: CASSIGPGTGDSP. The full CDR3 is CASSIGPGTGDSPLHF.

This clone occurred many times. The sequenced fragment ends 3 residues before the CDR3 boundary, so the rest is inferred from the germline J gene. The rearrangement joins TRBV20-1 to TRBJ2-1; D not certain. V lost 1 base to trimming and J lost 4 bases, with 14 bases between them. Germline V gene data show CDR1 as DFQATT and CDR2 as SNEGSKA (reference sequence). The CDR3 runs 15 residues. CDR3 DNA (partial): TGCAGTGCTAGAGGGCCGAAACAGCCGTACAATGAG. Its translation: CSARGPKQPYNE. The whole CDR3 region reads CSARGPKQPYNEQFF.

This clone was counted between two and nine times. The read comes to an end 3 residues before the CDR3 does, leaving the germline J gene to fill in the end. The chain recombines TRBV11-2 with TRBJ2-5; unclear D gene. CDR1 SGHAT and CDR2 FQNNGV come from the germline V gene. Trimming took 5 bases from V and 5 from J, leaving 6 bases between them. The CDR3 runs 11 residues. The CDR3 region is CASSPSETQYF. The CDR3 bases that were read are TGTGCCAGCAGCCCGAGCGAGACC.

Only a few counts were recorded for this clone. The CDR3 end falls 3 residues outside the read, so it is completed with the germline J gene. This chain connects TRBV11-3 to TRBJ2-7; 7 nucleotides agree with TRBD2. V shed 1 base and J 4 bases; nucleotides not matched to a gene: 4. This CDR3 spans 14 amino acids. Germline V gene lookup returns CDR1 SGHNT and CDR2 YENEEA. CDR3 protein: CASSLAGGEYEQYF. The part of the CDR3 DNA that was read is TGTGCCAGCAGCTTAGCGGGGGGTGAGTACGAG.